This T cell receptor (beta chain) was found in a study of CD8+CD57+ T cells in acquired aplastic anemia. TCR beta VDJ and CDR3 were profiled, and genomic DNA was the template. Using its own MiXCR run on the reads, TCRdb lists one record per CDR3 protein. Among some 180,000 distinct CDR3 sequences, around 45% were seen once, and the ten largest hold approximately 3%. The CDR3 has 15 residues. V lost 5 bases to trimming and J lost 5 bases; unmatched junction nucleotides: 7. Germline loops: CDR1 LNHDA, CDR2 SQIVND (reference sequence). General study results and limits: Between patients and controls, around 27 CD8+ CDR3 sequences were found in common.

A few counts support this clonotype. The antigen is unknown. The chain carries TRBV19 and TRBJ2-7, with 12 nucleotides matching TRBD1. This receptor was identified in a human donor in good health. The sequencing input was sorted CD4+, CD8+, or CD8+CD57+ T cells (not recorded which) from PBMCs. CDR3 sequence: CASSVTGTGGNEQYF. Written as DNA, the CDR3 is TGTGCCAGTAGTGTCACCGGGACAGGGGGCAACGAGCAGTACTTC.